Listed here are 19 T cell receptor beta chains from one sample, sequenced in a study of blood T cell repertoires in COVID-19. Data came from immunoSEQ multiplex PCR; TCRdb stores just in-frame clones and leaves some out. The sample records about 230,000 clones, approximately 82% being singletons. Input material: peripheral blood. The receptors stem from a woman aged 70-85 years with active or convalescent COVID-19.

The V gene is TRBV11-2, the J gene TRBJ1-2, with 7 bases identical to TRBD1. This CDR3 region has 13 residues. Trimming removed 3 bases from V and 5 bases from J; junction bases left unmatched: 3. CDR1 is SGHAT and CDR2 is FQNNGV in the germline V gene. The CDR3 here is CASSFQTGYGYTF. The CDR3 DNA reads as TGTGCCAGCAGCTTCCAGACAGGGTATGGCTACACCTTC. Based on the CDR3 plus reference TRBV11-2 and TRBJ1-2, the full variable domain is EAGVAQSPRYKIIEKRQSVAFWCNPISGHATLYWYQQILGQGPKLLIQFQNNGVVDDSQLPKDRFSAERLKGVDSTLKIQPAKLEDSAVYLCASSFQTGYGYTFGSGTRLTVV.

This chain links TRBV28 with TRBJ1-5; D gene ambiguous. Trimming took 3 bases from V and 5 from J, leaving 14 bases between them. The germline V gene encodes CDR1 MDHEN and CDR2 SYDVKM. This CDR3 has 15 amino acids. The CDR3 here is CASSLGGPGHQPQHF. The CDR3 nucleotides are TGTGCCAGCAGTTTGGGCGGGCCCGGACATCAGCCCCAGCATTTT.

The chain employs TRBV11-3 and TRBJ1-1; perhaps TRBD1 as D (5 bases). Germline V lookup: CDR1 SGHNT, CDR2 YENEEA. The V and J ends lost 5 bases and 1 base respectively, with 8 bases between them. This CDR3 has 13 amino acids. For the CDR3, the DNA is TGTGCCAGCAGCACGCAGGGGAACACTGAAGCTTTCTTT. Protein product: CASSTQGNTEAFF.

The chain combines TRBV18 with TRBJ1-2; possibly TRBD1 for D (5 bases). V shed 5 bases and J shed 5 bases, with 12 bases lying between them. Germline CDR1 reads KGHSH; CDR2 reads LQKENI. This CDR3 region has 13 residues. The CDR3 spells CASSILGPYGYTF. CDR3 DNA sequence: TGTGCCAGCTCAATTTTGGGGCCGTATGGCTACACCTTC.

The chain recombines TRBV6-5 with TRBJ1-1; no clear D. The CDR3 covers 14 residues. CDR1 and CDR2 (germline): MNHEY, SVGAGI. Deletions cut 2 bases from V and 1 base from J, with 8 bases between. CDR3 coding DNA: TGTGCCAGCAGTTACGTAGAGGGGAACACTGAAGCTTTCTTT. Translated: CASSYVEGNTEAFF.

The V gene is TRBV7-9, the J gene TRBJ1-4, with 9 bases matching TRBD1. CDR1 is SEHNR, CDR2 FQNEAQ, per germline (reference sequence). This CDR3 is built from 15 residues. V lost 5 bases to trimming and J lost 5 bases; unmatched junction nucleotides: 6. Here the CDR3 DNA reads TGTGCCAGCAGCGATCACGGGACAGGGAATGAAAAACTGTTTTTT. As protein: CASSDHGTGNEKLFF.

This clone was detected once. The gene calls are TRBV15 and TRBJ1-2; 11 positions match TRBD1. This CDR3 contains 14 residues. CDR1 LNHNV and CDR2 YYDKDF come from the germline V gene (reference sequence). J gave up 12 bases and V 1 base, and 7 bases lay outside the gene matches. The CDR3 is CATSRAVGTGGNTF. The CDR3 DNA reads TGTGCCACCAGCAGAGCCGTCGGGACAGGGGGAAACACCTTC.

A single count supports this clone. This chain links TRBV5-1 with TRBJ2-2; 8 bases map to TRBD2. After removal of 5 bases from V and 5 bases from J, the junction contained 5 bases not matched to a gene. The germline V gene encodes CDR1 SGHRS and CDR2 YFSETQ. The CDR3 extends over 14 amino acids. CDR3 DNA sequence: TGCGCCAGCAGGTGGACTAGCCTTACCGGGGAGCTGTTTTTT. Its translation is CASRWTSLTGELFF.

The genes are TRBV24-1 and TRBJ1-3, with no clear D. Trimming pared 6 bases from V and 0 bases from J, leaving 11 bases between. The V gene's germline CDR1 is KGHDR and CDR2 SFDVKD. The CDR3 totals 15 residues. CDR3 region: CATSPLGSSGNTIYF. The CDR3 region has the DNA TGTGCCACCAGTCCTCTAGGGAGCTCTGGAAACACCATATATTTT.

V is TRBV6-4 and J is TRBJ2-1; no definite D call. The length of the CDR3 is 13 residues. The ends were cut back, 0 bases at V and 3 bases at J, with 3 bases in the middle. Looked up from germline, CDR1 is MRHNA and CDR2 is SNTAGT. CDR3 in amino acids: CASSDSSYNEQFF. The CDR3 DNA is TGTGCCAGCAGTGACTCGAGCTACAATGAGCAGTTCTTC.

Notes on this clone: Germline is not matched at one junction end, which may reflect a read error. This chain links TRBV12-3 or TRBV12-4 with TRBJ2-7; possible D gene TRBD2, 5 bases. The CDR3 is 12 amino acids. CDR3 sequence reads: CASSLAEVSSTF. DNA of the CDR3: TGTGCCAGCAGTTTAGCGGAGGTGAGCAGCACCTTC.

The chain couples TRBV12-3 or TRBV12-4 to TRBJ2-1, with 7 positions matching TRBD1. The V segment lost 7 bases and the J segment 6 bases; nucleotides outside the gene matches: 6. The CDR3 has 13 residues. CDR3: CASIWGTANEQFF. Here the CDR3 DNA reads TGTGCCAGCATCTGGGGGACAGCCAATGAGCAGTTCTTC.

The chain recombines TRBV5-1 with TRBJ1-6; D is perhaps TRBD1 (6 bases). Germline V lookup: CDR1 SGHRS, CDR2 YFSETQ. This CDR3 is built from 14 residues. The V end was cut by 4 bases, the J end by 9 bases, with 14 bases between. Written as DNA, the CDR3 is TGCGCCAGCAGCCCGGACAGCTACCTTTCACCCCTCCACTTT. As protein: CASSPDSYLSPLHF.

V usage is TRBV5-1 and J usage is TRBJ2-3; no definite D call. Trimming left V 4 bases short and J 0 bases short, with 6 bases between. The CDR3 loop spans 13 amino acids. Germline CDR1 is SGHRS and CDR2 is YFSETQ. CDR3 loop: CASSETSTDTQYF. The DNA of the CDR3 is TGCGCCAGCAGCGAGACTAGCACAGATACGCAGTATTTT.

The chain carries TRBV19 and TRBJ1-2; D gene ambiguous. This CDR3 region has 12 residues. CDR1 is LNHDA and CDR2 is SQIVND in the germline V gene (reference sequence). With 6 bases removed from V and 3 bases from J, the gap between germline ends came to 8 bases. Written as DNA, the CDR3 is TGTGCCAGTAGCCGGAGGGACTATGGCTACACCTTC. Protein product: CASSRRDYGYTF.

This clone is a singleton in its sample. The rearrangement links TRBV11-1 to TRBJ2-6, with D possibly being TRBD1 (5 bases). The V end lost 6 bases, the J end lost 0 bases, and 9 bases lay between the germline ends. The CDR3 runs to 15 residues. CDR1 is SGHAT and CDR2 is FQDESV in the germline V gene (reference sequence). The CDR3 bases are TGTGCCAGCAGAGGGGTAGGCTCTGGGGCCAACGTCCTGACTTTC. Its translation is CASRGVGSGANVLTF.

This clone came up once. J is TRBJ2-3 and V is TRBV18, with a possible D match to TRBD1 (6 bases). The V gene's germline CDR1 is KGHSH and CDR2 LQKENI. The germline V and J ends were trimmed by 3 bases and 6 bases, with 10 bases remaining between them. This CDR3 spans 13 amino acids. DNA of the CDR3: TGTGCCAGCTCACCGGGTCAGGGGGATACGCAGTATTTT. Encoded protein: CASSPGQGDTQYF.

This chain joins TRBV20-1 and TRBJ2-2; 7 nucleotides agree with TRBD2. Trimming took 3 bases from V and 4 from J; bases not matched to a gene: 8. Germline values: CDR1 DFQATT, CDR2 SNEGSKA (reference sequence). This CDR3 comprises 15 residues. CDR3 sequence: CSASGRGSITGELFF. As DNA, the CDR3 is TGCAGTGCTAGTGGGAGGGGCAGTATCACCGGGGAGCTGTTTTTT.

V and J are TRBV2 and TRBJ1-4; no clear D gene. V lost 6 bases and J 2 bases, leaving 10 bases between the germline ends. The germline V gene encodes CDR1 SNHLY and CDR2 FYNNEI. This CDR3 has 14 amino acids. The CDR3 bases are TGTGCCAGCAGGTCGGTTTGGACTAATGAAAAACTGTTTTTT. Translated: CASRSVWTNEKLFF.